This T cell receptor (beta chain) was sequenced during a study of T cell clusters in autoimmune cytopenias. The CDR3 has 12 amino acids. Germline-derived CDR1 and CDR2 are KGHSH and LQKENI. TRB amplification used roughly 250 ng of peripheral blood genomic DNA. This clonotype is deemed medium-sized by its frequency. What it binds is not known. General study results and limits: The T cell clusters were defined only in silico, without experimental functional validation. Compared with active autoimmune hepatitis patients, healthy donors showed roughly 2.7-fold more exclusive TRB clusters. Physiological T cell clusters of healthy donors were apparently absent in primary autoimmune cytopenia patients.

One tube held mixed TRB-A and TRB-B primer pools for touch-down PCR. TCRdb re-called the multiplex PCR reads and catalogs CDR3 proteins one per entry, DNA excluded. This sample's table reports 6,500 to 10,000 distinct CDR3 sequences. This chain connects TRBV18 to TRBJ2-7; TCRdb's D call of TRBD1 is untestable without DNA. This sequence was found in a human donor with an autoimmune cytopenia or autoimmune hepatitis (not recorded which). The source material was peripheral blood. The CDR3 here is CASSQDRVEQYF. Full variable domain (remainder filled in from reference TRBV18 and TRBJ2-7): NAGVMQNPRHLVRRRGQEARLRCSPMKGHSHVYWYRQLPEEGLKFMVYLQKENIIDESGMPKERFSAEFPKEGPSILRIQQVVRGDSAAYFCASSQDRVEQYFGPGTRLTVT.